These 21 T cell receptor beta chains came from one sample sequenced in a study of shared clonotypes between healthy human individuals. Measured with immunoSEQ multiplex PCR; TCRdb has only the in-frame clones, and not every one. The data show about 1.1 million clones, about four fifths seen once. Sequencing used memory CD4+ T cells from PBMCs. Indicated subset: CD45RA-negative fraction. The receptors stem from a man aged 18 to 30 in good health. Some clones in this sample may be carry-over from other donors' samples.

The genes are TRBV28 and TRBJ2-7; 7 bases agree with TRBD1. Germline V gene lookup returns CDR1 MDHEN and CDR2 SYDVKM. This CDR3 is built from 12 residues. V lost 8 bases and J lost 4; bases outside the gene matches: 5. CDR3 sequence reads: CASEGQNYEQYF. The DNA for the CDR3 is TGTGCCAGCGAGGGACAGAATTACGAGCAGTACTTC. Based on the CDR3 plus reference TRBV28 and TRBJ2-7, the full variable domain is DVKVTQSSRYLVKRTGEKVFLECVQDMDHENMFWYRQDPGLGLRLIYFSYDVKMKEKGDIPEGYSVSREKKERFSLILESASTNQTSMYLCASEGQNYEQYFGPGTRLTVT.

This clone was counted ten times or more. The V gene is TRBV7-9, the J gene TRBJ2-1; unclear D gene. CDR1 SEHNR and CDR2 FQNEAQ come from the germline V gene (reference sequence). Trimming stripped 2 bases from V and 6 bases from J, with 14 bases between. CDR3 length: 15 amino acids. Here the CDR3 reads CASSLPARFGNEQFF. DNA for the CDR3: TGTGCCAGCAGCTTACCGGCTAGATTTGGCAATGAGCAGTTCTTC. Full variable domain (outside the CDR3, taken from reference TRBV7-9 and TRBJ2-1): DTGVSQNPRHKITKRGQNVTFRCDPISEHNRLYWYRQTLGQGPEFLTYFQNEAQLEKSRLLSDRFSAERPKGSFSTLEIQRTEQGDSAMYLCASSLPARFGNEQFFGPGTRLTVL.

This chain connects TRBV19 to TRBJ1-5; the D gene is possibly TRBD1 (6 bases). The CDR3 sequence is 13 residues long. Looked up from germline, CDR1 is LNHDA and CDR2 is SQIVND (reference sequence). V lost 3 bases and J 7 bases, leaving 10 bases between the germline ends. CDR3 amino acids: CASSITGKQPQHF. DNA of the CDR3: TGTGCCAGTAGTATCACAGGGAAGCAGCCCCAGCATTTT.

The V and J genes are TRBV30 and TRBJ1-1; D remains unclear. Trimming took 4 bases from V and 1 from J, leaving 10 bases between them. This CDR3 is built from 13 residues. Germline values: CDR1 GTSNPN, CDR2 SVGIG (reference sequence). The CDR3 bases are TGTGCCTGGACGATTTCCCGGAACACTGAAGCTTTCTTT. Translated, it gives CAWTISRNTEAFF.

V usage is TRBV28 and J usage is TRBJ2-3, with 10 bases matching TRBD2. This CDR3 is 16 amino acids long. V trimming: 5 bases; J trimming: 2 bases; junction bases outside the gene matches: 7. Germline V gene lookup returns CDR1 MDHEN and CDR2 SYDVKM. In DNA form, the CDR3 reads TGTGCCAGCAGTGCATATAGCGGGAGGCACACAGATACGCAGTATTTT. Residues: CASSAYSGRHTDTQYF.

The V gene is TRBV6-7, the J gene TRBJ2-6; no clear D gene. TRBV6-7 is flagged as an ORF with uncertain function. V shed 6 bases and J shed 1 base, with 10 bases lying between them. The CDR3 is 15 residues long. The CDR3 region is CASRSSASGANVLTF. The DNA for the CDR3 is TGTGCCAGCAGGTCCTCGGCATCTGGGGCCAACGTCCTGACTTTC.

CDR3 bases: TGTGCCAGCAGTGAGGTTTCCAACAATGAGCAGTTCTTC. This translates into CASSEVSNNEQFF. The rearrangement joins TRBV2 to TRBJ2-1; no definite D call. The V and J ends lost 3 bases and 5 bases respectively, with 8 bases between them. The CDR3 runs to 13 residues. Germline values: CDR1 SNHLY, CDR2 FYNNEI.

The V call is TRBV5-1, the J call TRBJ1-3; 7 bases match TRBD1. V gave up 4 bases and J gave up 4 bases; unmatched junction bases: 8. The CDR3 length is 15 residues. CDR1 is SGHRS, CDR2 YFSETQ, per germline. CDR3 sequence reads: CASSPTGAWGNTIYF. CDR3 coding DNA: TGCGCCAGCAGCCCTACAGGGGCATGGGGAAACACCATATATTTT.

This chain connects TRBV9 to TRBJ1-2; possibly TRBD1 for D (5 bases). This CDR3 region has 11 residues. Germline CDR1 and CDR2: SGDLS and YYNGEE. Trimming removed 3 bases at V and 8 bases at J, with 8 bases between. Written as DNA, the CDR3 is TGTGCCAGCAGCGCACAGGTGGGCTACACCTTC. Protein sequence: CASSAQVGYTF.

This clone appeared a few times. The rearrangement joins TRBV6-1 to TRBJ1-2; D may be TRBD1 (6 bases). The CDR3 contains 15 residues. V lost 3 bases and J lost 4, with 15 bases in between. Germline loops: CDR1 MNHNS, CDR2 SASEGT. For the CDR3, the DNA is TGTGCCAGCAGTGAGGGGACACCGGACCTCTATGGCTACACCTTC. It specifies CASSEGTPDLYGYTF.

This clone has only a few counts. The chain has TRBV15 and TRBJ2-1, with D perhaps given as TRBD1 or TRBD2 (6 bases each). The V and J ends lost 3 bases and 0 bases respectively, with 18 bases between them. CDR1 and CDR2 (germline): LNHNV, YYDKDF (reference sequence). This CDR3 region has 18 residues. The CDR3 spells CATSRAVPGASSYNEQFF. In DNA form, the CDR3 reads TGTGCCACCAGCAGGGCAGTTCCGGGGGCCAGCTCCTACAATGAGCAGTTCTTC.

This chain connects TRBV10-1 to TRBJ2-7; D ambiguous. Per the germline V gene, CDR1 is WNHNN and CDR2 is SYGVQD (reference sequence). V was clipped by 6 bases and J by 5 bases, with 17 bases between them. The CDR3 has 14 amino acids. The CDR3 DNA reads TGCGCCAGCAGCGGTCCACCAAATCGGAACGAGCAGTACTTC. Protein sequence: CASSGPPNRNEQYF.

V usage is TRBV18 and J usage is TRBJ1-2; D uncertain. This CDR3 has 15 amino acids. V lost 2 bases to trimming and J lost 0 bases, with 10 bases between them. Germline V gives CDR1 KGHSH, CDR2 LQKENI. The CDR3 sequence is CASSPRAVANYGYTF. DNA of the CDR3: TGTGCCAGCTCACCAAGGGCCGTAGCTAACTATGGCTACACCTTC. The full variable domain, rest sourced from reference TRBV18 and TRBJ1-2, is NAGVMQNPRHLVRRRGQEARLRCSPMKGHSHVYWYRQLPEEGLKFMVYLQKENIIDESGMPKERFSAEFPKEGPSILRIQQVVRGDSAAYFCASSPRAVANYGYTFGSGTRLTVV.

The chain combines TRBV28 with TRBJ1-1; unclear D gene. The CDR3 runs 14 residues. V was cut by 6 bases and J by 0 bases, with 11 bases left in between. CDR1 is MDHEN and CDR2 is SYDVKM in the germline V gene. Written as DNA, the CDR3 is TGTGCCAGCAGGTATTCGTACTTGAACACTGAAGCTTTCTTT. Protein product: CASRYSYLNTEAFF.

The V gene is TRBV5-6, the J gene TRBJ1-1; a possible D gene is TRBD1 (6 bases). V shed 0 bases and J shed 3 bases, with 18 bases lying between them. The CDR3 is 17 amino acids. Per germline, CDR1 SGHDT and CDR2 YYEEEE. CDR3 sequence (DNA): TGTGCCAGCAGCTTGGCCCCAGGACAGTTGGGGGACACTGAAGCTTTCTTT. Protein sequence: CASSLAPGQLGDTEAFF.

The DNA for the CDR3 is TGTGCCAGCTCACCATATGCGGTTCTAAACACCGGGGAGCTGTTTTTT. Translated: CASSPYAVLNTGELFF. The V call is TRBV18, the J call TRBJ2-2, with unresolved D. The CDR3 loop spans 16 amino acids. Per the germline V gene, CDR1 is KGHSH and CDR2 is LQKENI. V was cut by 2 bases and J by 2 bases, with 12 bases left in between.

CDR3 residues: CASSPEGRGLYEQYF. The CDR3 nucleotides read TGTGCCAGTAGTCCAGAGGGGCGAGGACTTTACGAGCAGTACTTC. This sequence joins TRBV19 and TRBJ2-7; D assignment may be TRBD1 or TRBD2 (5 bases each). Germline assignment: CDR1 LNHDA and CDR2 SQIVND (reference sequence). Trimming cost V 5 bases and J 4 bases, with 18 bases left between them. The CDR3 loop spans 15 amino acids.

The V gene is TRBV7-9, the J gene TRBJ2-1; D is unresolved. The CDR3 is made up of 14 amino acids. Germline lookup yields CDR1 SEHNR and CDR2 FQNEAQ (reference sequence). V lost 6 bases to trimming and J lost 6 bases, with 15 bases between them. DNA of the CDR3: TGTGCCAGCAGTCCATCCCCGGCCGTCAATGAGCAGTTCTTC. Translating gives CASSPSPAVNEQFF. Full variable domain (remainder filled in from reference TRBV7-9 and TRBJ2-1): DTGVSQNPRHKITKRGQNVTFRCDPISEHNRLYWYRQTLGQGPEFLTYFQNEAQLEKSRLLSDRFSAERPKGSFSTLEIQRTEQGDSAMYLCASSPSPAVNEQFFGPGTRLTVL.

The chain carries TRBV2 and TRBJ2-3; D gene uncertain. Trimming pared 1 base from V and 1 base from J, leaving 9 bases between. Germline CDR1 SNHLY, CDR2 FYNNEI. The CDR3 has 15 amino acids. The DNA of the CDR3 is TGTGCCAGCAGTGAAGACCGCGCGGGCACAGATACGCAGTATTTT. Translated: CASSEDRAGTDTQYF. Full variable domain (missing parts from reference TRBV2 and TRBJ2-3): EPEVTQTPSHQVTQMGQEVILRCVPISNHLYFYWYRQILGQKVEFLVSFYNNEISEKSEIFDDQFSVERPDGSNFTLKIRSTKLEDSAMYFCASSEDRAGTDTQYFGPGTRLTVL.

This rearrangement joins TRBV6-1 to TRBJ1-5; 8 nucleotides agree with TRBD1. CDR3 length: 17 residues. Per germline, CDR1 MNHNS and CDR2 SASEGT. V trimming: 4 bases; J trimming: 0 bases; junction bases outside the gene matches: 8. In DNA form, the CDR3 reads TGTGCCAGCAGTGGAACAGACAGGGGATCTAGCAATCAGCCCCAGCATTTT. Encoded protein: CASSGTDRGSSNQPQHF.

This chain uses TRBV5-1 with TRBJ2-3, with 7 bases fitting TRBD2. J lost 4 bases, V lost 3 bases, and 14 bases had no gene match. CDR1 is SGHRS and CDR2 is YFSETQ in the germline V gene. The CDR3 covers 17 residues. As DNA, the CDR3 is TGCGCCAGCAGCTCCCCTGGTGGCGGGAGTCGGGCAGATACGCAGTATTTT. Protein product: CASSSPGGGSRADTQYF.